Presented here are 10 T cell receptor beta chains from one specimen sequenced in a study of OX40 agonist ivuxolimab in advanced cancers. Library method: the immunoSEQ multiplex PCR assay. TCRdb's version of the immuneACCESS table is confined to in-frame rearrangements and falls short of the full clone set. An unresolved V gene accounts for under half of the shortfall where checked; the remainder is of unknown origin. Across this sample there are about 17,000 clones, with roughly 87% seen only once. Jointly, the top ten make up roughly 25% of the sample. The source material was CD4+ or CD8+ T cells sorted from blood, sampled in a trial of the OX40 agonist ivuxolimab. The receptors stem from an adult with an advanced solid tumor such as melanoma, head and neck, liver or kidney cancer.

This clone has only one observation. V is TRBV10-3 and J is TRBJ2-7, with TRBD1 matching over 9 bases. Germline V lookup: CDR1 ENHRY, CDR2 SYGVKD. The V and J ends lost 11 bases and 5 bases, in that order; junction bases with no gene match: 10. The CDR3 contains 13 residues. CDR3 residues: CASQGQGGDEQYF. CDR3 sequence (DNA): TGTGCCTCTCAGGGACAGGGCGGCGACGAGCAGTACTTC.

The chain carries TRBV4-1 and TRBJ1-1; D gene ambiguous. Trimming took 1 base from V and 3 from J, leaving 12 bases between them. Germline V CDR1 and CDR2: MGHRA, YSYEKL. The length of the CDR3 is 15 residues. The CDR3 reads CASSQVNVGHTEAFF. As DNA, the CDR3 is TGCGCCAGCAGCCAAGTGAATGTAGGGCACACTGAAGCTTTCTTT.

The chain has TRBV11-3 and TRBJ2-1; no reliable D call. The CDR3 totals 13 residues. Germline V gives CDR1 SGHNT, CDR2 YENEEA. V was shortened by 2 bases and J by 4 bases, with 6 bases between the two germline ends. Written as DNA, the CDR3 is TGTGCCAGCAGCTTAAGCTCATACAATGAGCAGTTCTTC. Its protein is CASSLSSYNEQFF.

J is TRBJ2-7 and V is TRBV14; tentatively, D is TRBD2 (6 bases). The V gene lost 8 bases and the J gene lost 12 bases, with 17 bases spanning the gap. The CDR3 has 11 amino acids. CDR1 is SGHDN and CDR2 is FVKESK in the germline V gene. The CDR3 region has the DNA TGTGCCAGCCGAAACGCGGGGACTCCGTACTTC. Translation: CASRNAGTPYF.

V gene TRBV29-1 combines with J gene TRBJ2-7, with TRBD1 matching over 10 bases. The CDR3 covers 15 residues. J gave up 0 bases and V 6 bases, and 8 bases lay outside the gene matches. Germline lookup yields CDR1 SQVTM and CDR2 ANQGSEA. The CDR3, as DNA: TGCAGCGTCAAGGGACAGGGGCCTGTCTCCTACGAGCAGTACTTC. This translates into CSVKGQGPVSYEQYF.

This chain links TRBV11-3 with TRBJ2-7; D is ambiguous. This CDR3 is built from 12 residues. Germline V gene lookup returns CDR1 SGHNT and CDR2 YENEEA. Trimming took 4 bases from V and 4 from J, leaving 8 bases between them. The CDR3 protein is CASSYLGYEQYF. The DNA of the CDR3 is TGTGCCAGCAGCTACCTTGGGTACGAGCAGTACTTC.

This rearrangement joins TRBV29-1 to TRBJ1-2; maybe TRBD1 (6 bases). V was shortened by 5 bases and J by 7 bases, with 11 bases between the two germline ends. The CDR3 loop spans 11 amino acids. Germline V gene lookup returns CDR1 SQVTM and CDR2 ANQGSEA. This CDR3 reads CSVQGGGGYTF. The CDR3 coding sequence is TGCAGCGTTCAAGGGGGAGGTGGCTACACCTTC.

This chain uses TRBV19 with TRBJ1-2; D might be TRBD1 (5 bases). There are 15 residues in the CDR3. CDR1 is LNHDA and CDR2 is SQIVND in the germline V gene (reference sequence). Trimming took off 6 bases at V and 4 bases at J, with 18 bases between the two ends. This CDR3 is CASSGGGAPRYGYTF. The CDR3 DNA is TGTGCCAGTAGCGGGGGAGGGGCACCCCGCTATGGCTACACCTTC.

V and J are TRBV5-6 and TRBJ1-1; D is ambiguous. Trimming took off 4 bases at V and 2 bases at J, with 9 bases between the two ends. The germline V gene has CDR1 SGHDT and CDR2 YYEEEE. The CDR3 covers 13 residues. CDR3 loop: CASSTGLNTEAFF. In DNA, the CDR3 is TGTGCCAGCAGCACGGGTCTCAACACTGAAGCTTTCTTT.

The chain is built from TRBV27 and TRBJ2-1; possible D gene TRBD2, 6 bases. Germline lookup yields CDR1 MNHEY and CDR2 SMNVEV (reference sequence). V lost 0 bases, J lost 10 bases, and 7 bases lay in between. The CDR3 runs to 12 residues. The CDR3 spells CASSLSGREQFF. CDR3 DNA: TGTGCCAGCAGTTTATCAGGGAGGGAGCAGTTCTTC.